This TCR beta chain was captured by sequencing in a study of shared clonotypes between healthy human individuals. About the research overall: Per-donor plates numbered three CD4 naive, three CD4 memory, two CD8 naive and one CD8 memory.

TCRdb keeps only in-frame clones here, not all; method: immunoSEQ multiplex PCR. This table has more than 1.2 million clones, 97% to 99% appearing once. Germline assignment: CDR1 MDHEN and CDR2 SYDVKM. The CDR3 contains 14 residues. Trimming took off 0 bases at V and 6 bases at J, with 11 bases between the two ends. This receptor was taken from a man aged 30 to 39 in good health. The V call is TRBV28, the J call TRBJ1-2; D unresolved. The specimen sequenced was naive CD4+ T cells sorted from blood. Subset of the sample: CD45RA+ positively selected. Written as DNA, the CDR3 is TGTGCCAGCAGTTTATGGGATCATCGGGATGGCTACACCTTC. This encodes CASSLWDHRDGYTF.